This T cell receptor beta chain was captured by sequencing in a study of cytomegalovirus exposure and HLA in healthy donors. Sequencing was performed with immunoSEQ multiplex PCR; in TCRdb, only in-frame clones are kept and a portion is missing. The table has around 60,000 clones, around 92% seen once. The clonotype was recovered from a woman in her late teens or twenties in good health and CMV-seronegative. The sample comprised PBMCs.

The CDR3 DNA follows: TGTGCCAGCAGCCCCGGCTACGAGCAGTACTTC. Translation gives CASSPGYEQYF. This rearrangement joins TRBV9 to TRBJ2-7; no reliable D call. This CDR3 contains 11 residues. The germline V gene encodes CDR1 SGDLS and CDR2 YYNGEE. V was trimmed by 4 bases and J by 3 bases, leaving 5 bases between them.